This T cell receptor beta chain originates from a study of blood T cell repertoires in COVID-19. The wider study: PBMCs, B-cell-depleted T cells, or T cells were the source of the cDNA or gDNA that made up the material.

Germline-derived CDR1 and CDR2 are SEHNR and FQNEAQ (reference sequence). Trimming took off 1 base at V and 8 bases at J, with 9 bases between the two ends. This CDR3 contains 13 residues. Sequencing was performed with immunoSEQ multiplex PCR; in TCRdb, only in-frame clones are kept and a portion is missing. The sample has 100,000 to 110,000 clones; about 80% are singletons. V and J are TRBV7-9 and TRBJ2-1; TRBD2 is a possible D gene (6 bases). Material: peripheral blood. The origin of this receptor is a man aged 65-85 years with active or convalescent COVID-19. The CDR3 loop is CASSLDGEDEQFF. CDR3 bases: TGTGCCAGCAGCTTAGACGGGGAGGATGAGCAGTTCTTC.